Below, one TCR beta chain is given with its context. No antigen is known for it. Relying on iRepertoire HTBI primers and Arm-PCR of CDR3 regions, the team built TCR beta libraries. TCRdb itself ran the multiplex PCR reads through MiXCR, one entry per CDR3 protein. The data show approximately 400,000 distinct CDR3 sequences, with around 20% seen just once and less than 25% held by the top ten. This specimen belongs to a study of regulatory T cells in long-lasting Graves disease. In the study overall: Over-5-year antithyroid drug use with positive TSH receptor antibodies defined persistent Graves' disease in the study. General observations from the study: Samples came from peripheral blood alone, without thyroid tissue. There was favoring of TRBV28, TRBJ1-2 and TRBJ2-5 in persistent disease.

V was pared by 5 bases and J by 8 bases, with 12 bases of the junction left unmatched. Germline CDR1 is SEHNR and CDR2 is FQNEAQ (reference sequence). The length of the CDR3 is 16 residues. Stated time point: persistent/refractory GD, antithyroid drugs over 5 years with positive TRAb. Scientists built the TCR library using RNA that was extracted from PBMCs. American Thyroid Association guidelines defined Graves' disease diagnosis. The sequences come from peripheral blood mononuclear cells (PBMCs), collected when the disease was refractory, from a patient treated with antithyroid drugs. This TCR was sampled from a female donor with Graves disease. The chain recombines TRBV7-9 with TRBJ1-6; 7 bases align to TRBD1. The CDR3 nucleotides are TGTGCCAGCAGCCTCCAAGACGGGACAGTGGATTCACCCCTCCACTTT. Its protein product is CASSLQDGTVDSPLHF.